A selection of T cell receptor beta chains follows, all from one sample in a study of identical twins. Using its own MiXCR run on the 5' RACE reads, TCRdb lists one record per CDR3 protein. The table includes about 730,000 distinct CDR3 sequences, 21% detected once. The data also belong to a second study, concerning T cells expressing NK-cell markers.

Sequenced sample: PBMCs. These receptors were collected from a young woman in good health. Each CDR3 is given with its conserved first and last residue. A D gene is named only where the DNA matches it firmly. A clone size is listed for some rows: how often the clone was seen (once, few, many), or a class if it is expanded.

j_call: TRBJ1-1
v_call: TRBV29-1
d_call: NA
clone_size: many
cdr3_nt: TGCAGCGTTGTAGGAGGGGCCTTAAACACTGAAGCTTTCTTT
cdr3_aa: CSVVGGALNTEAFF

j_call: TRBJ1-1
v_call: TRBV5-1
d_call: TRBD1
clone_size: few
cdr3_nt: TGCGCCAGCAGCGCGGACAGGGGCTGGGCTGAAGCTTTCTTT
cdr3_aa: CASSADRGWAEAFF

j_call: TRBJ1-1
v_call: TRBV20-1
d_call: NA
clone_size: many
cdr3_nt: TGCAGTGCTAGAATGACAGACCGAAACACTGAAGCTTTCTTT
cdr3_aa: CSARMTDRNTEAFF

j_call: TRBJ1-1
v_call: TRBV6-1
d_call: NA
clone_size: few
cdr3_nt: TGTGCCAGCAGCGCTCAAGACGGGGGGGAAGCTTTCTTT
cdr3_aa: CASSAQDGGEAFF

j_call: TRBJ1-5
v_call: TRBV7-2
d_call: NA
clone_size: many
cdr3_nt: TGTGCCAGCAGCTTAAGACCCGGCGATCAGCCCCAGCATTTT
cdr3_aa: CASSLRPGDQPQHF

j_call: TRBJ2-1
v_call: TRBV29-1
d_call: NA
clone_size: few
cdr3_nt: TGCAGCGCCCATCGGGGGCGCAATGAGCAGTTCTTC
cdr3_aa: CSAHRGRNEQFF

j_call: TRBJ2-4
v_call: TRBV11-2
d_call: NA
clone_size: NA
cdr3_nt: TGTGCCAGCAGCCAGGGACAAGTAAAAAACATTCAGTACTTC
cdr3_aa: CASSQGQVKNIQYF

j_call: TRBJ1-5
v_call: TRBV7-2
d_call: TRBD1
clone_size: NA
cdr3_nt: TGTGCCAGCAGCTTATTGGGACAGGGAGGTCAGCCCCAGCATTTT
cdr3_aa: CASSLLGQGGQPQHF

j_call: TRBJ2-7
v_call: TRBV6-1
d_call: TRBD1
clone_size: NA
cdr3_nt: TGTGCCAGCAGCATACAGGGGCGCAACGAGCAGTACTTC
cdr3_aa: CASSIQGRNEQYF

j_call: TRBJ1-1
v_call: TRBV5-1
d_call: NA
clone_size: NA
cdr3_nt: TGCGCCAGCAGCTTGATGCCGGGCACGGGGGCTGAAGCTTTCTTT
cdr3_aa: CASSLMPGTGAEAFF

j_call: TRBJ2-7
v_call: TRBV12-3/TRBV12-4
d_call: TRBD2
clone_size: NA
cdr3_nt: TGTGCCAGCAGTCCGGGATATAGCGGGGGTTCCGAGCAGTACTTC
cdr3_aa: CASSPGYSGGSEQYF

j_call: TRBJ1-1
v_call: TRBV12-5
d_call: NA
clone_size: NA
cdr3_nt: TGTGCTAGTGGTTCAGATGCTTCTTCGACTGAAGCTTTCTTT
cdr3_aa: CASGSDASSTEAFF

j_call: TRBJ2-7
v_call: TRBV5-1
d_call: NA
clone_size: many
cdr3_nt: TGCGCCAGCAGCTTGGGGGATACATTACTCTACGAGCAGTACTTC
cdr3_aa: CASSLGDTLLYEQYF

j_call: TRBJ2-1
v_call: TRBV20-1
d_call: NA
clone_size: few
cdr3_nt: TGCAGTGCTAGAAGTTGGGGGGCAAGCTCCTACAATGAGCAGTTCTTC
cdr3_aa: CSARSWGASSYNEQFF

j_call: TRBJ1-3
v_call: TRBV6-5
d_call: NA
clone_size: few
cdr3_nt: TGTGCCAGCAGTTACTCGAGTGGGGTGAGGACCATATATTTT
cdr3_aa: CASSYSSGVRTIYF

j_call: TRBJ2-7
v_call: TRBV5-1
d_call: NA
clone_size: NA
cdr3_nt: TGCGCCAGCAGCTTAGGATCTAGGGGCAACTACGAGCAGTACTTC
cdr3_aa: CASSLGSRGNYEQYF

j_call: TRBJ2-5
v_call: TRBV5-5
d_call: NA
clone_size: few
cdr3_nt: TGTGCCAGCAGCTTTCGAGGTGGCGAAAACCAGTACTTC
cdr3_aa: CASSFRGGENQYF